Sequencing of this TCR beta chain was carried out in a study of regulatory T cells in long-lasting Graves disease. Time point denoted: newly diagnosed GD, antithyroid drugs for less than 3 months. With RNA extracted from PBMCs as input, the TCR library was made. V lost 5 bases to trimming and J lost 3 bases, with 8 bases between them. CDR1 is ENHRY, CDR2 SYGVKD, per germline. The CDR3 runs 13 residues. CDR3 regions were amplified by Arm-PCR using iRepertoire HTBI primers to build TCR beta libraries. TCRdb analysed the multiplex PCR reads with MiXCR anew, one entry per CDR3 protein. This table holds 400,000 to 500,000 distinct CDR3 sequences, about 15% found once. The table lists this clonotype with a few counts. These same records also appear under a second study, on T cells in Graves' hyperthyroidism and ophthalmopathy.

The V gene is TRBV10-3, the J gene TRBJ1-3; D is ambiguous. This receptor was taken from a woman under 30 with Graves disease. Material: peripheral blood mononuclear cells (PBMCs), obtained at new diagnosis, from a patient treated with antithyroid drugs. CDR3 sequence: CAISTEDGNTIYF. The CDR3 nucleotides read TGTGCCATCAGTACAGAAGATGGAAACACCATATATTTT.